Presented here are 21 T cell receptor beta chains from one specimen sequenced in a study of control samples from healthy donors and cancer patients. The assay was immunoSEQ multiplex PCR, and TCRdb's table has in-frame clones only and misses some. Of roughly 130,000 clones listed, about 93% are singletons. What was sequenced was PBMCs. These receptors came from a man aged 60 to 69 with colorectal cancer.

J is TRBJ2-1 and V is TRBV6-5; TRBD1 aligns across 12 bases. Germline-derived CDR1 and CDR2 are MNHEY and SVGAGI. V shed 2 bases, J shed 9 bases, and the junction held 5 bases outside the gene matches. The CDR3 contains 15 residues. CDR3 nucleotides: TGTGCCAGCAGTTACGGGACAGGGGGCCTAGCTGAGCAGTTCTTC. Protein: CASSYGTGGLAEQFF.

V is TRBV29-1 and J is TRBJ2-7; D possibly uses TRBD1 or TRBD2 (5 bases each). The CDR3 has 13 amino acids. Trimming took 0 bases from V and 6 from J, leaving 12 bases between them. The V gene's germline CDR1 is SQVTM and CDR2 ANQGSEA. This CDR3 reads CSVEESEGIEQYF. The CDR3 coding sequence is TGCAGCGTTGAAGAAAGTGAGGGGATCGAGCAGTACTTC.

This CDR3 reads CASSPRTRGYTF. Written as DNA, the CDR3 is TGTGCCAGTAGTCCTCGGACCAGGGGCTACACCTTC. V is TRBV19 and J is TRBJ1-2; D is undetermined. Germline V gene sequence: CDR1 LNHDA, CDR2 SQIVND (reference sequence). The ends were cut back, 5 bases at V and 8 bases at J, with 12 bases in the middle. The CDR3 is 12 residues long. Full variable domain (remainder filled in from reference TRBV19 and TRBJ1-2): DGGITQSPKYLFRKEGQNVTLSCEQNLNHDAMYWYRQDPGQGLRLIYYSQIVNDFQKGDIAEGYSVSREKKESFPLTVTSAQKNPTAFYLCASSPRTRGYTFGSGTRLTVV.

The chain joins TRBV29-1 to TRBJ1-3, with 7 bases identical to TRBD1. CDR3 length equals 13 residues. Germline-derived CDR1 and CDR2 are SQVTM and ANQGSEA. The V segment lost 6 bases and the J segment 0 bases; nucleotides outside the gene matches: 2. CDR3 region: CSVGQVSGNTIYF. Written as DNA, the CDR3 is TGCAGCGTAGGACAGGTCTCTGGAAACACCATATATTTT.

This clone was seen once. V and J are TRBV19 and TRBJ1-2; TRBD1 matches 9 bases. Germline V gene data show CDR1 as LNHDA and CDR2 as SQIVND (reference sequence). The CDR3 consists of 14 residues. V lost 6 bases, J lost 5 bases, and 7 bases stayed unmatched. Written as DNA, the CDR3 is TGTGCCAGTAGCCCGGGACAGGGCCCATATGGCTACACCTTC. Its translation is CASSPGQGPYGYTF.

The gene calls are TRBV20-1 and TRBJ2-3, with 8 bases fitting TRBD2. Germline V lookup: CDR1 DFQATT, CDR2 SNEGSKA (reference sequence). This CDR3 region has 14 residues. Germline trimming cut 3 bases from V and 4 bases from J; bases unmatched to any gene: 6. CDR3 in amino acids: CSASTGGGPDTQYF. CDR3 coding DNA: TGCAGTGCTAGTACGGGGGGGGGCCCAGATACGCAGTATTTT.

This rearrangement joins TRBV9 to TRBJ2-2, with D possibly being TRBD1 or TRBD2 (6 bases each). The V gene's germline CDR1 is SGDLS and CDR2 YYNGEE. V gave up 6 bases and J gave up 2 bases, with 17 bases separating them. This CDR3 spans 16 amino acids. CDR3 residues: CASKVKGGPNTGELFF. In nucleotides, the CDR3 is TGTGCCAGCAAGGTTAAGGGGGGCCCCAACACCGGGGAGCTGTTTTTT.

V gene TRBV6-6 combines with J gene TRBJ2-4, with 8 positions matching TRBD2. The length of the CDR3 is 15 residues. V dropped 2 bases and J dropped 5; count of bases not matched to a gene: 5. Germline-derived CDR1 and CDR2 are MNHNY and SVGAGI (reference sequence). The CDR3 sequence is CASSYGSGGENIQYF. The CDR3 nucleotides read TGTGCCAGCAGTTACGGAAGCGGGGGAGAAAACATTCAGTACTTC.

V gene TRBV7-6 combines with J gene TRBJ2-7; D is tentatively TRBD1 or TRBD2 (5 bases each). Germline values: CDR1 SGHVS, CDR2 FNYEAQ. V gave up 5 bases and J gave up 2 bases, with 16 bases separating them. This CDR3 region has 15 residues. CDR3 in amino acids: CASSVSGTVAYEQYF. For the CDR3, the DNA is TGTGCCAGCAGCGTTTCCGGGACGGTAGCCTACGAGCAGTACTTC. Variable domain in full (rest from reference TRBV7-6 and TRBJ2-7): GAGVSQSPRYKVTKRGQDVALRCDPISGHVSLYWYRQALGQGPEFLTYFNYEAQQDKSGLPNDRFSAERPEGSISTLTIQRTEQRDSAMYRCASSVSGTVAYEQYFGPGTRLTVT.

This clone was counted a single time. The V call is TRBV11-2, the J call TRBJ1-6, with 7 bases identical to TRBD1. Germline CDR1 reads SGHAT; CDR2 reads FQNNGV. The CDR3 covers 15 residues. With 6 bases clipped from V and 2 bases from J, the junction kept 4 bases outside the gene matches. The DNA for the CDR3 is TGTGCCAGCAGGGTACAGGGGACCTATAATTCACCCCTCCACTTT. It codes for CASRVQGTYNSPLHF.

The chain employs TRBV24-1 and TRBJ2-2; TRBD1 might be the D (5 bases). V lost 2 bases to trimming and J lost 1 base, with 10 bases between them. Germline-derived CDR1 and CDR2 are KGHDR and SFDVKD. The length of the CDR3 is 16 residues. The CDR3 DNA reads TGTGCCACCAGTGATTGGACAAGGCAGAACACCGGGGAGCTGTTTTTT. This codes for CATSDWTRQNTGELFF.

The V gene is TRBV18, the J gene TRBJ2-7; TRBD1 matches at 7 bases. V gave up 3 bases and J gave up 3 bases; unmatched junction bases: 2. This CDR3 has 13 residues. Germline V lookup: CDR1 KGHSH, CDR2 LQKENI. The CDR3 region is CASSPSGGYEQYF. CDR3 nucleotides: TGTGCCAGCTCACCGTCAGGGGGCTACGAGCAGTACTTC.

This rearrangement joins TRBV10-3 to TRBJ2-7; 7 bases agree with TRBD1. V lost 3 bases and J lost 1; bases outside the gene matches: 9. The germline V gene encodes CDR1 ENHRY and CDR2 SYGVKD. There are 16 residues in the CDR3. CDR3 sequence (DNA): TGTGCCATCAGTGACGGGACAGCCGAATTATCCTACGAGCAGTACTTC. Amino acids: CAISDGTAELSYEQYF.

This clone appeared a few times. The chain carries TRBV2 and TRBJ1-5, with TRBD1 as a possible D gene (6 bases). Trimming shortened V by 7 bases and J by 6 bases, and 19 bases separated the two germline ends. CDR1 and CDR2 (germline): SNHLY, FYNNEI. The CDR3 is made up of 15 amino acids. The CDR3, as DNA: TGTGCCAGCACTACACAGGGTTCCACGGGTCAGCCCCAGCATTTT. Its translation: CASTTQGSTGQPQHF. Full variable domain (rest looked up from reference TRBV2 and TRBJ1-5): EPEVTQTPSHQVTQMGQEVILRCVPISNHLYFYWYRQILGQKVEFLVSFYNNEISEKSEIFDDQFSVERPDGSNFTLKIRSTKLEDSAMYFCASTTQGSTGQPQHFGDGTRLSIL.

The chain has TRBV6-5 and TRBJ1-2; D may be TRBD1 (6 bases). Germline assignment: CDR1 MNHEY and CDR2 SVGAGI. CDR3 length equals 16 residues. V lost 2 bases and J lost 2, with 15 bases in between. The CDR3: CASSYGRGAMNYGYTF. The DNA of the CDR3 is TGTGCCAGCAGTTACGGAAGGGGGGCGATGAACTATGGCTACACCTTC.

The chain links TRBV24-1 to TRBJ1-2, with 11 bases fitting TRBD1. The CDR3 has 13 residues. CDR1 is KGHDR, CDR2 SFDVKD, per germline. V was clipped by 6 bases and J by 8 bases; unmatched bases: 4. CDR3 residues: CATSKRTGGGYTF. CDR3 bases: TGTGCCACCAGTAAAAGGACAGGGGGCGGCTACACCTTC.

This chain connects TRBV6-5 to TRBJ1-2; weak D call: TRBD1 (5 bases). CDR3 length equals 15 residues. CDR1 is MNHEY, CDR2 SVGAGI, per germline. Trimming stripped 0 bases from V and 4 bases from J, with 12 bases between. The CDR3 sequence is CASSYSQGRGYGYTF. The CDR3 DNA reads TGTGCCAGCAGTTACTCTCAGGGTAGAGGCTATGGCTACACCTTC.

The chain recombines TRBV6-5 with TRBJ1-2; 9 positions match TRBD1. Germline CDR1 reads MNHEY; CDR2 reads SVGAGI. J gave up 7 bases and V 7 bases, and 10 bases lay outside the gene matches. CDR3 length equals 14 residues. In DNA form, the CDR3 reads TGTGCCAGCAATAAGGACAGGGGAATGGCTGGCTACACCTTC. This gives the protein CASNKDRGMAGYTF.

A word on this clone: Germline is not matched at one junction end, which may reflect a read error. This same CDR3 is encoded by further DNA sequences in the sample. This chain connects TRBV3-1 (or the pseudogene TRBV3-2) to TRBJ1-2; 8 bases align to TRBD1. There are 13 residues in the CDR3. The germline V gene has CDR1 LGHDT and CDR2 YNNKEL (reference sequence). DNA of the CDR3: TGTGCCAGCAGCCAGGGGACAGGCTATGGCTACACTTTC. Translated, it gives CASSQGTGYGYTF.

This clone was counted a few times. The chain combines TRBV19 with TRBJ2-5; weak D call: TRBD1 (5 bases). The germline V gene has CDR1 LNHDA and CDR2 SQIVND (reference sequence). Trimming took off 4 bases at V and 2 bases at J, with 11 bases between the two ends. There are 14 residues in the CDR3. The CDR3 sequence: CASSRQNDQETQYF. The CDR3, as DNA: TGTGCCAGTAGTAGACAGAATGATCAAGAGACCCAGTACTTC.

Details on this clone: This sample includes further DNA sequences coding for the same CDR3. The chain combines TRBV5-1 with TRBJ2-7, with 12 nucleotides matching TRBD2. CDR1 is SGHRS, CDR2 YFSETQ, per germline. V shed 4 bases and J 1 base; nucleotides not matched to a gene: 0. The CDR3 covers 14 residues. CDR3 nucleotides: TGCGCCAGCAGCGGGACTAGCGGGTCCTACGAGCAGTACTTC. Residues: CASSGTSGSYEQYF.